These 26 T cell receptor beta chains share one sample of origin, sequenced in a study of Tregs in tolerant kidney transplant recipients. Here immunoSEQ multiplex PCR was the method, and the copy in TCRdb shows in-frame clones only, minus some. The sample shows 55,000 to 80,000 clones, roughly 98% of them seen only once. The material was Tregs from blood, obtained before the transplant. The receptors shown here come from a human donor who received a combined kidney and bone marrow transplant.

The genes are TRBV7-9 and TRBJ1-2, with 7 bases aligning to TRBD1. The CDR3 extends over 14 amino acids. Germline loops: CDR1 SEHNR, CDR2 FQNEAQ (reference sequence). The V segment lost 1 base and the J segment 6 bases; nucleotides outside the gene matches: 5. Here the CDR3 DNA reads TGTGCCAGCAGCTTAGGACAGGGAAGCCATGGCTACACCTTC. Encoded protein: CASSLGQGSHGYTF.

The chain carries TRBV5-1 and TRBJ2-2, with 10 bases matching TRBD2. The junction had 12 bases not matched to a gene; V was cut back by 1 base and J by 3 bases. Per germline, CDR1 SGHRS and CDR2 YFSETQ. There are 19 residues in the CDR3. CDR3 DNA sequence: TGCGCCAGCAGCTTGTTCCTAGCGGGAGCTAGGAGGGACACCGGGGAGCTGTTTTTT. It encodes CASSLFLAGARRDTGELFF.

The chain combines TRBV11-3 with TRBJ2-1; 8 nucleotides agree with TRBD2. CDR1 is SGHNT and CDR2 is YENEEA in the germline V gene. With 6 bases clipped from V and 6 bases from J, the junction kept 10 bases outside the gene matches. CDR3 length equals 15 residues. The CDR3: CASSLAGGRGNEQFF. The CDR3 DNA reads TGTGCCAGCAGTCTTGCGGGGGGCCGGGGCAATGAGCAGTTCTTC.

In this sample, this clone turned up once. This chain connects TRBV5-1 to TRBJ2-2, with a weak D call TRBD1 (6 bases). Per germline, CDR1 SGHRS and CDR2 YFSETQ. The CDR3 contains 13 residues. V lost 5 bases, J lost 7 bases, and 12 bases lay in between. CDR3 in DNA: TGCGCCAGCAGAGAGGGGGATAGCGGGGAGCTGTTTTTT. Its translation: CASREGDSGELFF.

V and J are TRBV21-1 and TRBJ2-3; whether TRBD2, the table's D call, matches the DNA was not checked. TRBV21-1 is designated a pseudogene. CDR3 size: 17 residues. The CDR3 region is CASSRVAGSPSTDTQYF. The CDR3, as DNA: TGTGCCAGCAGCAGAGTAGCGGGATCCCCTAGCACAGATACGCAGTATTTT.

The rearrangement uses TRBV12-5 and TRBJ1-1; perhaps TRBD1 as D (5 bases). The CDR3 extends over 13 amino acids. CDR1 is LGHNT, CDR2 FRNRAP, per germline. Trimming stripped 4 bases from V and 8 bases from J, with 14 bases between. The CDR3 loop reads CASGSQGYSEAFF. The CDR3 DNA reads TGTGCTAGTGGTTCTCAGGGATACTCGGAAGCTTTCTTT.

The chain has TRBV6-1 and TRBJ1-5; 10 bases are a match to TRBD1. CDR3 size: 14 residues. Germline loops: CDR1 MNHNS, CDR2 SASEGT. Losses at the gene ends were 6 bases for V and 7 bases for J; bases not matched to a gene: 6. The CDR3: CASRGTGESQPQHF. CDR3 bases: TGTGCCAGCAGAGGGACAGGGGAATCGCAGCCCCAGCATTTT.

The rearrangement links TRBV19 to TRBJ2-5; the match to TRBD2 covers 11 bases. Germline V CDR1 and CDR2: LNHDA, SQIVND (reference sequence). This CDR3 has 15 amino acids. Trimming cost V 4 bases and J 3 bases; bases outside gene matches: 4. CDR3 DNA sequence: TGTGCCAGTAGTACGGGGGGACTAGCGGAAGAGACCCAGTACTTC. Protein: CASSTGGLAEETQYF.

CDR3 sequence reads: CASSPQTSDPYEQYF. The CDR3 nucleotides are TGTGCCAGTAGTCCCCAGACTAGCGACCCCTACGAGCAGTACTTC. The chain links TRBV19 to TRBJ2-7; TRBD2 matches at 8 bases. J gave up 2 bases and V 5 bases, and 8 bases lay outside the gene matches. Germline V gives CDR1 LNHDA, CDR2 SQIVND (reference sequence). CDR3 length: 15 amino acids.

V usage is TRBV5-3 and J usage is TRBJ2-5; D is uncertain. TRBV5-3 has ORF status, its function being uncertain. The length of the CDR3 is 16 residues. V lost 0 bases, J lost 1 base, and 13 bases lay in between. The CDR3 loop is CARSLECQRCQETQYF. Written as DNA, the CDR3 is TGTGCCAGAAGCTTGGAGTGCCAGCGCTGCCAAGAGACCCAGTACTTC.

This clone was observed a single time. The rearrangement joins TRBV12-5 to TRBJ2-5; TRBD2 is a possible D gene (6 bases). The ends were cut back, 0 bases at V and 4 bases at J, with 18 bases in the middle. Germline lookup yields CDR1 LGHNT and CDR2 FRNRAP. The CDR3 consists of 17 residues. CDR3 sequence: CASGLVWRGGGTETQYF. CDR3 nucleotides: TGTGCTAGTGGTTTGGTATGGCGGGGAGGAGGCACAGAGACCCAGTACTTC. Supplemented by reference TRBV12-5 and TRBJ2-5, the full variable domain reads DARVTQTPRHKVTEMGQEVTMRCQPILGHNTVFWYRQTMMQGLELLAYFRNRAPLDDSGMPKDRFSAEMPDATLATLKIQPSEPRDSAVYFCASGLVWRGGGTETQYFGPGTRLLVL.

In its sample, this clone was seen once. CDR3 sequence (DNA): TGTGCCAGCAGCTTCCCCTACTACGAGCAGTACTTC. Translating gives CASSFPYYEQYF. The chain links TRBV7-2 to TRBJ2-7; D gene unclear. V lost 3 bases, J lost 3 bases, and 6 bases lay in between. The CDR3 consists of 12 residues. CDR1 and CDR2 from the germline V gene are SGHTA and FQGNSA.

This sequence joins TRBV15 and TRBJ2-1, with TRBD1 matching 9 bases. The ends lost 1 base at V and 6 bases at J; junction bases unmatched: 4. CDR1 and CDR2 from the germline V gene are LNHNV and YYDKDF (reference sequence). CDR3 size: 15 residues. The CDR3 DNA follows: TGTGCCACCAGCAGAGGACAGGGGGTCAGCAATGAGCAGTTCTTC. This gives the protein CATSRGQGVSNEQFF.

The chain recombines TRBV13 with TRBJ2-3, with D possibly matching TRBD1 (6 bases). The CDR3 has 16 residues. Trimming cost V 5 bases and J 0 bases, with 15 bases left between them. The germline gives CDR1 PRHDT, CDR2 FYEKMQ (reference sequence). The CDR3 DNA follows: TGTGCCAGCAGCCGATCCGACAGGACGAGCACAGATACGCAGTATTTT. Translated: CASSRSDRTSTDTQYF.

This clone has a single count. The V gene is TRBV5-5, the J gene TRBJ2-3; TRBD1 might be the D (6 bases). CDR3 length equals 15 residues. Germline V gene data show CDR1 as SGHKS and CDR2 as YYEKEE (reference sequence). V was cut by 4 bases and J by 2 bases, with 14 bases left in between. The CDR3 nucleotides read TGTGCCAGCAGCCCAGGACAGATAAACACAGATACGCAGTATTTT. This translates into CASSPGQINTDTQYF.

The rearrangement uses TRBV5-1 and TRBJ1-6; no clear D. Germline V gene sequence: CDR1 SGHRS, CDR2 YFSETQ. The V end lost 4 bases, the J end lost 5 bases, and 13 bases lay between the germline ends. The CDR3 sequence is 15 residues long. Here the CDR3 reads CASSLSAGNNSPLHF. CDR3 DNA: TGCGCCAGCAGCCTCTCTGCGGGTAATAATTCACCCCTCCACTTT.

This clone was found once. This rearrangement joins TRBV7-9 to TRBJ1-2; TRBD1 might be the D (5 bases). This CDR3 region has 13 residues. V was clipped by 0 bases and J by 4 bases, with 6 bases between them. The germline V gene encodes CDR1 SEHNR and CDR2 FQNEAQ (reference sequence). The chain's CDR3 is CASSLAGAYGYTF. The CDR3 DNA reads TGTGCCAGCAGCTTAGCTGGGGCCTATGGCTACACCTTC.

CDR3 nucleotide sequence: TGTGCCAGCTCACCAACGCTAGTTGAGACCCAGTACTTC. Amino acids: CASSPTLVETQYF. The chain uses TRBV18 and TRBJ2-5, with no clear D. The CDR3 loop spans 13 amino acids. The germline V gene encodes CDR1 KGHSH and CDR2 LQKENI. V shed 2 bases and J shed 5 bases, with 9 bases lying between them. Based on the CDR3 plus reference TRBV18 and TRBJ2-5, the full variable domain is NAGVMQNPRHLVRRRGQEARLRCSPMKGHSHVYWYRQLPEEGLKFMVYLQKENIIDESGMPKERFSAEFPKEGPSILRIQQVVRGDSAAYFCASSPTLVETQYFGPGTRLLVL.

The chain is built from TRBV4-3 and TRBJ2-1, with TRBD2 matching 10 bases. The CDR3 loop spans 15 amino acids. Germline V CDR1 and CDR2: LGHNA, YSLEER. Losses at the gene ends were 6 bases for V and 7 bases for J; bases not matched to a gene: 9. In DNA, the CDR3 is TGCGCCAGCAGTCTAGAAAGCGGGGGGGCTAATGAGCAGTTCTTC. Translating gives CASSLESGGANEQFF.

The chain is built from TRBV6-5 and TRBJ2-1; 15 nucleotides match TRBD2. The CDR3 extends over 14 amino acids. V lost 6 bases and J lost 14; bases outside the gene matches: 8. CDR1 is MNHEY and CDR2 is SVGAGI in the germline V gene. The CDR3 DNA follows: TGTGCCAGCAGAGAACCGGGACTAGCGGGAGGAGAGTTCTTC. Its translation is CASREPGLAGGEFF.

The CDR3 DNA reads TGTGCCAGCAGCCCCAGGGATGAAATTGAGTTCTTC. This encodes CASSPRDEIEFF. J is TRBJ2-1 and V is TRBV7-9, with D maybe TRBD1 (5 bases). Trimming took off 5 bases at V and 14 bases at J, with 16 bases between the two ends. CDR3 length: 12 amino acids. Germline CDR1 and CDR2: SEHNR and FQNEAQ (reference sequence). The full variable domain, its missing parts supplied by reference TRBV7-9 and TRBJ2-1, is DTGVSQNPRHKITKRGQNVTFRCDPISEHNRLYWYRQTLGQGPEFLTYFQNEAQLEKSRLLSDRFSAERPKGSFSTLEIQRTEQGDSAMYLCASSPRDEIEFFGPGTRLTVL.

V is TRBV6-1 and J is TRBJ1-2; weak D call: TRBD1 (6 bases). Germline CDR1 and CDR2: MNHNS and SASEGT. The CDR3 extends over 15 amino acids. Trimming left V 3 bases short and J 3 bases short, with 14 bases between. The CDR3 loop is CASSDWGGRDYGYTF. As DNA, the CDR3 is TGTGCCAGCAGTGATTGGGGGGGGCGCGACTATGGCTACACCTTC.

V gene TRBV11-2 combines with J gene TRBJ2-7; 7 bases match TRBD2. Trimming took 6 bases from V and 3 from J; bases not matched to a gene: 8. The CDR3 runs 14 residues. Germline values: CDR1 SGHAT, CDR2 FQNNGV. CDR3 nucleotide sequence: TGTGCCAGCAGAAGTAGGGAGGGGAACTACGAGCAGTACTTC. This sequence encodes CASRSREGNYEQYF.

The chain recombines TRBV27 with TRBJ2-6; no reliable D call. The CDR3 is 15 amino acids. V shed 6 bases and J shed 0 bases, with 9 bases lying between them. Germline values: CDR1 MNHEY, CDR2 SMNVEV (reference sequence). Written as DNA, the CDR3 is TGTGCCAGCAGACTTACGAGCTCTGGGGCCAACGTCCTGACTTTC. Amino acid sequence: CASRLTSSGANVLTF. The full variable domain, rest sourced from reference TRBV27 and TRBJ2-6, is EAQVTQNPRYLITVTGKKLTVTCSQNMNHEYMSWYRQDPGLGLRQIYYSMNVEVTDKGDVPEGYKVSRKEKRNFPLILESPSPNQTSLYFCASRLTSSGANVLTFGAGSRLTVL.

The V call is TRBV29-1, the J call TRBJ2-1, with TRBD1 as a possible D gene (6 bases). The CDR3 sequence is 19 residues long. CDR1 and CDR2 (germline): SQVTM, ANQGSEA. V gave up 0 bases and J gave up 9 bases, with 30 bases separating them. The CDR3 DNA reads TGCAGCGTTGAAGATGGGGCCGCTGGGGGCCTTCTACAGCGTACTGAGCAGTTCTTC. Its translation: CSVEDGAAGGLLQRTEQFF.

V usage is TRBV6-6 and J usage is TRBJ1-5; tentative D call: TRBD1 (6 bases). This CDR3 is 13 amino acids long. Per germline, CDR1 MNHNY and CDR2 SVGAGI (reference sequence). Between the trimmed V and J ends, which lost 6 bases and 6 bases, there was a span of 12 bases. The CDR3: CASRHPGAQPQHF. The CDR3 DNA is TGTGCCAGCAGACACCCAGGGGCTCAGCCCCAGCATTTT.